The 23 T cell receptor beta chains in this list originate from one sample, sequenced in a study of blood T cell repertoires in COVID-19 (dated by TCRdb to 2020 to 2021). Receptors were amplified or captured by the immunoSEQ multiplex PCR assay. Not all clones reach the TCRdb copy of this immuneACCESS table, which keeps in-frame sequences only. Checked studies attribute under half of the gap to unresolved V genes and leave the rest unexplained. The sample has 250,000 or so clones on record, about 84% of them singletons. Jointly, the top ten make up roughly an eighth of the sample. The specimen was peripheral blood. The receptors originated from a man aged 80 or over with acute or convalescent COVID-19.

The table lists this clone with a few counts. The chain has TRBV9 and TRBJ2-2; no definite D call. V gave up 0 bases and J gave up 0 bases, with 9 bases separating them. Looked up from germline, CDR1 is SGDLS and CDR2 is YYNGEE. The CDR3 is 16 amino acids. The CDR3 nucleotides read TGTGCCAGCAGCGTAGTGCCGGTAACGAACACCGGGGAGCTGTTTTTT. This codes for CASSVVPVTNTGELFF.

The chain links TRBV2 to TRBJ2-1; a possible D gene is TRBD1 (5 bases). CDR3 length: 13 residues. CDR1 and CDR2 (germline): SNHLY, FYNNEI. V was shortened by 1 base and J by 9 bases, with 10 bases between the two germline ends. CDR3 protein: CASSEGQGIEQFF. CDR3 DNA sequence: TGTGCCAGCAGTGAAGGGCAGGGCATTGAGCAGTTCTTC.

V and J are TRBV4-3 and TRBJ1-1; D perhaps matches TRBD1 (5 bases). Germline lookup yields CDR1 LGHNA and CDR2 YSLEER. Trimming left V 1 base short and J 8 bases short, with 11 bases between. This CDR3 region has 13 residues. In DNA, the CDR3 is TGCGCCAGCAGCCAAGTAGTGGCAGGGGAAGCTTTCTTT. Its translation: CASSQVVAGEAFF.

The CDR3 is CASSSTGVNYSPLHF. The CDR3 DNA follows: TGTGCCAGCAGCTCGACAGGAGTCAACTATTCACCCCTCCACTTT. This chain connects TRBV5-4 to TRBJ1-6, with TRBD1 as a possible D gene (6 bases). The germline V gene encodes CDR1 SGHNT and CDR2 YYREEE (reference sequence). V was clipped by 3 bases and J by 8 bases, with 15 bases between them. The CDR3 loop spans 15 amino acids.

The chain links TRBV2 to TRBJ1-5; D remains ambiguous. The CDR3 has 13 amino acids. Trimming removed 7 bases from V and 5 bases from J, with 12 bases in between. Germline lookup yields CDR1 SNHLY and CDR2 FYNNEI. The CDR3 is CASTEFEDQPQHF. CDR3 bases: TGTGCCAGCACGGAATTTGAGGATCAGCCCCAGCATTTT.

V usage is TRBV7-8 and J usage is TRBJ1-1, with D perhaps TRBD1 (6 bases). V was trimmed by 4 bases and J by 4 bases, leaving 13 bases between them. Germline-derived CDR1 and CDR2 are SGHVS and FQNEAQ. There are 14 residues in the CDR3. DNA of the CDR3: TGTGCCAGCAGCTCGTACAGGGCTTCCACTGAAGCTTTCTTT. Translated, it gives CASSSYRASTEAFF.

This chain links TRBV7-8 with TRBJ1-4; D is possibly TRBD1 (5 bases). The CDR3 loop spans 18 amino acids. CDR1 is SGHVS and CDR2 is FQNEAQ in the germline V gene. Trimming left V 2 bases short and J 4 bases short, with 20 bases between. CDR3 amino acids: CASSLTARADGLNEKLFF. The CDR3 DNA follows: TGTGCCAGCAGCTTAACGGCCAGGGCCGACGGGCTTAATGAAAAACTGTTTTTT.

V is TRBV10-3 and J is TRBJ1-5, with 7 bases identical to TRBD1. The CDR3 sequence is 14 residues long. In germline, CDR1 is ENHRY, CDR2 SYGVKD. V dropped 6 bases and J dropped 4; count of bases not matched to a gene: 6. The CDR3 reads CAIRSTGENQPQHF. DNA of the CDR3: TGTGCCATCAGATCTACAGGGGAGAATCAGCCCCAGCATTTT.

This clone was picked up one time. CDR3 residues: CASSPNGGQGNTEAFF. The CDR3, as DNA: TGTGCCAGCAGTCCGAATGGTGGACAGGGCAACACTGAAGCTTTCTTT. This sequence joins TRBV7-2 and TRBJ1-1, with 8 nucleotides matching TRBD1. Germline-derived CDR1 and CDR2 are SGHTA and FQGNSA. The CDR3 sequence is 16 residues long. The trim removed 6 bases at V and 2 bases at J, leaving 11 bases unmatched.

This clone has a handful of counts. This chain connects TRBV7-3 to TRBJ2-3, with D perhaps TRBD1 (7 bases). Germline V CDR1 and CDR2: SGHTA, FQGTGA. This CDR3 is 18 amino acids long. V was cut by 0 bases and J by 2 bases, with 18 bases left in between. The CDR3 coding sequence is TGTGCCAGCAGCTTAACGGCCAGGGGGGCAGTAGTCACAGATACGCAGTATTTT. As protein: CASSLTARGAVVTDTQYF.

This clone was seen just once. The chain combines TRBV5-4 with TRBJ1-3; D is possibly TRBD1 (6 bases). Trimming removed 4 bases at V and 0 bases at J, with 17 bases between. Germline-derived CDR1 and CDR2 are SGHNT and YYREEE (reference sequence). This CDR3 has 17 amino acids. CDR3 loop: CASSPGGTRISGNTIYF. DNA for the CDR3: TGTGCCAGCAGCCCGGGGGGGACAAGGATCTCTGGAAACACCATATATTTT.

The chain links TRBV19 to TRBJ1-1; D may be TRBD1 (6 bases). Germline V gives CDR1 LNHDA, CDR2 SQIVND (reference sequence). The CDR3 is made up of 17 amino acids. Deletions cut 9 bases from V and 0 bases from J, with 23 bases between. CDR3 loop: CASQWSGTSQMNTEAFF. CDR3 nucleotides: TGTGCCAGCCAATGGTCCGGGACATCCCAGATGAACACTGAAGCTTTCTTT.

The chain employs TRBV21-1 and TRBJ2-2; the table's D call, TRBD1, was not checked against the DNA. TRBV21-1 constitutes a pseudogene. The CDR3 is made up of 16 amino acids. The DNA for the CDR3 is TGTGCCAGCAGCAACCGGGACAGGGTTAACACCGGGGAGCTGTTTTTT. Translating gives CASSNRDRVNTGELFF.

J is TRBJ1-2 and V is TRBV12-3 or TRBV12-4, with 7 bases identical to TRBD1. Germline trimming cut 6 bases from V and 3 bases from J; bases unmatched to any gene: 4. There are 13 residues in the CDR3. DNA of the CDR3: TGTGCCAGCAGGGAACAGGGGTACTATGGCTACACCTTC. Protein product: CASREQGYYGYTF.

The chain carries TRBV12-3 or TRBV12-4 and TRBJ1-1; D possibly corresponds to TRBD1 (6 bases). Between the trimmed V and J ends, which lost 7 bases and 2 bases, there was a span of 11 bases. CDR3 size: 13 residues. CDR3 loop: CASNRASNTEAFF. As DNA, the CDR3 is TGTGCCAGCAACAGGGCATCCAACACTGAAGCTTTCTTT.

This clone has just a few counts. For the CDR3, the DNA is TGTGCCAGCAGCTTTTGGACAGGGGAGGGGACTGAAGCTTTCTTT. Protein sequence: CASSFWTGEGTEAFF. This sequence joins TRBV7-2 and TRBJ1-1; TRBD1 matches 9 bases. CDR3 size: 15 residues. The V gene end was trimmed by 3 bases and the J gene end by 5 bases; junction bases not matched to a gene: 7. Germline loops: CDR1 SGHTA, CDR2 FQGNSA.

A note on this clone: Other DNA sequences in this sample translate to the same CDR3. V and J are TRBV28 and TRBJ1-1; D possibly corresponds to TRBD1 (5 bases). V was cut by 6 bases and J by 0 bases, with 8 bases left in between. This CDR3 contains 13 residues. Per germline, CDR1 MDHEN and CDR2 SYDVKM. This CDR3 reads CASRTTVNTEAFF. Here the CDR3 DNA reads TGTGCCAGCAGGACGACAGTGAACACTGAAGCTTTCTTT.

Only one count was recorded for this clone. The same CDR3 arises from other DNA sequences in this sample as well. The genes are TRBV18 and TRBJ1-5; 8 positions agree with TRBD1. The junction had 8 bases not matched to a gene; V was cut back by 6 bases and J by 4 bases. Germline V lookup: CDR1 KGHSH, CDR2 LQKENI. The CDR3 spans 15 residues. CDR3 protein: CASSQDRGSNQPQHF. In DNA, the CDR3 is TGTGCCAGCTCGCAAGACAGGGGAAGTAATCAGCCCCAGCATTTT.

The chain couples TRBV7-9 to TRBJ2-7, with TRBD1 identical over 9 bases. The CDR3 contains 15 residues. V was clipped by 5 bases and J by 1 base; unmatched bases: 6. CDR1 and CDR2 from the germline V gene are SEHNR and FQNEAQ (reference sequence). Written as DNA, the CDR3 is TGTGCCAGCAGCCTTGGACAGGGGCGGTCCTACGAGCAGTACTTC. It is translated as CASSLGQGRSYEQYF.

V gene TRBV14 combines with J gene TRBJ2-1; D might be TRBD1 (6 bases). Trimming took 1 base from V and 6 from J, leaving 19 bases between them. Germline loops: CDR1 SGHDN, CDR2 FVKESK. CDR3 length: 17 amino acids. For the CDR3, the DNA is TGTGCCAGCAGCCAAGCTCTAAGGGGGACCAAAGGCAATGAGCAGTTCTTC. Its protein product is CASSQALRGTKGNEQFF.

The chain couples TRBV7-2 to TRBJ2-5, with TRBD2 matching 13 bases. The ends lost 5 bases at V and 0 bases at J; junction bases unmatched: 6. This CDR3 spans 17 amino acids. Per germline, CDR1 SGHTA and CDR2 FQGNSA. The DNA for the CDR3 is TGTGCCAGCAGCCAACGTGGACTAGCGGGAGACCAAGAGACCCAGTACTTC. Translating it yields CASSQRGLAGDQETQYF.

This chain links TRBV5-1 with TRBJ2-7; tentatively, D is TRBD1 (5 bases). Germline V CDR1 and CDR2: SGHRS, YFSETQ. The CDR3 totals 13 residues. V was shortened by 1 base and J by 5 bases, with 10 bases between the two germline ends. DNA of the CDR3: TGCGCCAGCAGCTTGCCAGGGATGCACGAGCAGTACTTC. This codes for CASSLPGMHEQYF. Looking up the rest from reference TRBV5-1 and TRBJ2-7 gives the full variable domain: KAGVTQTPRYLIKTRGQQVTLSCSPISGHRSVSWYQQTPGQGLQFLFEYFSETQRNKGNFPGRFSGRQFSNSRSEMNVSTLELGDSALYLCASSLPGMHEQYFGPGTRLTVT.

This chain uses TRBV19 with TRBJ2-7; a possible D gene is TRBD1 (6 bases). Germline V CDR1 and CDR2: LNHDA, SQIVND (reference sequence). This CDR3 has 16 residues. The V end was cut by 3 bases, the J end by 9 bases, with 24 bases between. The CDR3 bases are TGTGCCAGTAGTATGCGGTCGGGACACCAAGGGGCAGTGCAGTACTTC. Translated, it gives CASSMRSGHQGAVQYF.